Following are 13 T cell receptor beta chains from one sample sequenced in a study of blood T cell repertoires in COVID-19. TCRdb's copy holds only in-frame clones and misses some; the assay was immunoSEQ multiplex PCR. This sample has 200,000 or so clones; roughly four fifths occur once, and the top ten carry around 6.3%. The sample comprised peripheral blood. All receptors come from a woman aged 40 to 50 with acute or convalescent COVID-19.

This chain links TRBV18 with TRBJ2-7; 8 bases are shared with TRBD1. The junction had 7 bases not matched to a gene; V was cut back by 2 bases and J by 4 bases. The germline V gene encodes CDR1 KGHSH and CDR2 LQKENI. CDR3 length equals 15 residues. The CDR3 nucleotides read TGTGCCAGCTCACCAGCGACAGGGGCCAAGTACGAGCAGTACTTC. Translating it yields CASSPATGAKYEQYF.

V is TRBV3-1 (or the pseudogene TRBV3-2) and J is TRBJ2-1; D is possibly TRBD1 (7 bases). This CDR3 region has 17 residues. The germline V gene has CDR1 LGHDT and CDR2 YNNKEL (reference sequence). V shed 0 bases and J shed 4 bases, with 16 bases lying between them. The CDR3 DNA follows: TGTGCCAGCAGCCAAGATCTGGAGGGGGCCAAGTACAATGAGCAGTTCTTC. Protein product: CASSQDLEGAKYNEQFF.

The chain has TRBV5-6 and TRBJ2-7, with D unresolved. The germline V gene has CDR1 SGHDT and CDR2 YYEEEE. CDR3 size: 13 residues. V lost 0 bases and J 3 bases, leaving 7 bases between the germline ends. CDR3 region: CASSLGSYYEQYF. CDR3 in DNA: TGTGCCAGCAGCTTGGGTTCCTACTACGAGCAGTACTTC.

The chain links TRBV28 to TRBJ1-2, with TRBD1 matching 7 bases. The CDR3 runs to 11 residues. The V segment lost 6 bases and the J segment 11 bases; nucleotides outside the gene matches: 6. Per germline, CDR1 MDHEN and CDR2 SYDVKM. The CDR3 DNA follows: TGTGCCAGCAGAGCCCAGGGGGTTTACACCTTC. This encodes CASRAQGVYTF.

This clone has only a few counts. The same CDR3 is also encoded by other DNA sequences in this sample. This chain uses TRBV7-3 with TRBJ2-1; 12 bases line up with TRBD2. The CDR3 consists of 15 residues. V lost 4 bases to trimming and J lost 3 bases; unmatched junction nucleotides: 1. Per the germline V gene, CDR1 is SGHTA and CDR2 is FQGTGA. CDR3 in DNA: TGTGCCAGCAGCTCACTAGCGGGGGGCTACAATGAGCAGTTCTTC. Amino acid sequence: CASSSLAGGYNEQFF.

The V gene is TRBV6-1, the J gene TRBJ1-2; 8 nucleotides match TRBD1. Trimming took 3 bases from V and 4 from J; bases not matched to a gene: 1. Germline lookup yields CDR1 MNHNS and CDR2 SASEGT. CDR3 length equals 13 residues. CDR3 in DNA: TGTGCCAGCAGTGAGACAGGGGCCTATGGCTACACCTTC. Protein product: CASSETGAYGYTF.

The chain combines TRBV7-2 with TRBJ2-7, with D possibly TRBD1 on 5 matching bases. Trimming took off 5 bases at V and 5 bases at J, with 19 bases between the two ends. Looked up from germline, CDR1 is SGHTA and CDR2 is FQGNSA. The CDR3 consists of 15 residues. CDR3: CASSLYPGWGNEQYF. The CDR3 DNA reads TGTGCCAGCAGCCTATACCCAGGATGGGGCAACGAGCAGTACTTC.

This chain joins TRBV30 and TRBJ1-3; unclear D gene. The CDR3 length is 12 residues. Germline CDR1 is GTSNPN and CDR2 is SVGIG (reference sequence). Trimming cost V 5 bases and J 10 bases, with 15 bases left between them. DNA of the CDR3: TGTGCCTGGGGAGTAGCTGGTTATACCATATATTTT. Its translation is CAWGVAGYTIYF.

This chain links TRBV30 with TRBJ1-5; TRBD1 is a possible D gene (5 bases). The CDR3 sequence is 16 residues long. CDR1 GTSNPN and CDR2 SVGIG come from the germline V gene (reference sequence). The V gene lost 1 base and the J gene lost 2 bases, with 15 bases spanning the gap. The CDR3 loop reads CAWSAPGLGGNQPQHF. Here the CDR3 DNA reads TGTGCCTGGAGTGCACCCGGACTAGGGGGCAATCAGCCCCAGCATTTT. Filled out from reference TRBV30 and TRBJ1-5, the complete variable domain reads SQTIHQWPATLVQPVGSPLSLECTVEGTSNPNLYWYRQAAGRGLQLLFYSVGIGQISSEVPQNLSASRPQDRQFILSSKKLLLSDSGFYLCAWSAPGLGGNQPQHFGDGTRLSIL.

The rearrangement uses TRBV5-1 and TRBJ2-2; 8 bases align to TRBD1. The germline CDR1 and CDR2 sequences are SGHRS and YFSETQ. Trimming at V came to 1 base and at J to 4 bases, leaving 9 bases not matched to a gene. The length of the CDR3 is 17 residues. CDR3 DNA: TGCGCCAGCAGCTTGTTTGCAGGGGGCGCCGGCACCGGGGAGCTGTTTTTT. This codes for CASSLFAGGAGTGELFF.

This rearrangement joins TRBV25-1 to TRBJ1-1; D not resolved. The V and J ends lost 6 bases and 11 bases respectively, with 16 bases between them. The CDR3 is 12 residues long. Germline V gives CDR1 MGHDK, CDR2 SYGVNS. In DNA form, the CDR3 reads TGTGCCAGCAGGGACTCCCCGGGCGAGGCTTTCTTT. Translation gives CASRDSPGEAFF.

J is TRBJ2-1 and V is TRBV28; D is ambiguous. The CDR3 runs to 13 residues. Germline CDR1 reads MDHEN; CDR2 reads SYDVKM. The V end was cut by 2 bases, the J end by 13 bases, with 15 bases between. The CDR3 protein is CASSLVLVRNQFF. For the CDR3, the DNA is TGTGCCAGCAGTTTAGTGCTAGTCCGAAATCAGTTCTTC.

The chain uses TRBV20-1 and TRBJ2-5; TRBD2 might be the D (5 bases). The CDR3 is 14 amino acids. Trimming cost V 6 bases and J 2 bases, with 16 bases left between them. Germline values: CDR1 DFQATT, CDR2 SNEGSKA (reference sequence). CDR3 DNA: TGCAGTGCAAGTACTCGGACTGAACAAGAGACCCAGTACTTC. Translating it yields CSASTRTEQETQYF.